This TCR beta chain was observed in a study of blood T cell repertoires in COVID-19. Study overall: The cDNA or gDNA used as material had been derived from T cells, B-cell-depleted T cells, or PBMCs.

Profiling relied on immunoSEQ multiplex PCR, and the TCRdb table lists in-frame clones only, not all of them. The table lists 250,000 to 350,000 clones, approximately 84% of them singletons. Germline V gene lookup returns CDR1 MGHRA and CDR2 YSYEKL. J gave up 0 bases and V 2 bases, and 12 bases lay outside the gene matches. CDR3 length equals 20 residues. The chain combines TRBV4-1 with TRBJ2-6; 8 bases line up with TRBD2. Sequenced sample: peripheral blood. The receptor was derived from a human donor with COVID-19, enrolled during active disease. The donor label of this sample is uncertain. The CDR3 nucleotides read TGCGCCAGCAGCCAAAACGGACTAGCTGTTACAAGCTCTGGGGCCAACGTCCTGACTTTC. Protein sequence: CASSQNGLAVTSSGANVLTF.